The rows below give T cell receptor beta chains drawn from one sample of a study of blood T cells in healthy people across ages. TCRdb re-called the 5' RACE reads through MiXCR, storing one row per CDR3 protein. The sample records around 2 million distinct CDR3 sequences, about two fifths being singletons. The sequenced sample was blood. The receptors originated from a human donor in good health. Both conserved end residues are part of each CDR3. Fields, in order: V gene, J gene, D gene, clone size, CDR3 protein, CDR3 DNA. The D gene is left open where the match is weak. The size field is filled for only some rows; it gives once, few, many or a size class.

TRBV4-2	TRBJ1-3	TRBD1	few	CASSQDAWGQGDGYTIYF	TGTGCCAGCAGCCAAGATGCCTGGGGGCAGGGGGATGGATACACCATATATTTT
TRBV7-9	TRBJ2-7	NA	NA	CASSTLAEQYF	TGTGCCAGCAGCACACTAGCCGAGCAGTACTTC
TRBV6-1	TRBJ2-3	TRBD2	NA	CASSPRLSGTSGGAFSTDTQYF	TGTGCCAGCAGCCCCCGTCTCTCCGGGACTAGCGGGGGGGCATTTAGCACAGATACGCAGTATTTT
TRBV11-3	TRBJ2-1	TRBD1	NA	CASRSGTGGPSQFF	TGTGCCAGCAGGTCCGGGACAGGGGGTCCCAGCCAGTTCTTC
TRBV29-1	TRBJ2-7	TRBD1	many	CSVADQGAYEQYF	TGCAGCGTTGCGGATCAGGGGGCCTACGAGCAGTACTTC
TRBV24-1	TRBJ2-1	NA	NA	CATSDPGQVYNEQFF	TGTGCCACCAGTGACCCCGGACAAGTCTACAATGAGCAGTTCTTC
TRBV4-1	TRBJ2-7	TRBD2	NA	CASSKTSGRLSYEQYF	TGCGCCAGCAGCAAGACAAGCGGGAGACTCTCCTACGAGCAGTACTTC
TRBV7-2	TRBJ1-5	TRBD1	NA	CASSPQAGQDQPQHF	TGTGCCAGCAGCCCTCAGGCGGGACAGGATCAGCCCCAGCATTTT
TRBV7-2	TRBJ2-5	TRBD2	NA	CASSLGTAGGQETQYF	TGTGCCAGCAGCTTAGGGACAGCGGGGGGCCAAGAGACCCAGTACTTC
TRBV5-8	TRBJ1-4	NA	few	CASTLRLGASEKLFF	TGTGCCAGCACTCTCCGGTTAGGGGCCTCAGAAAAACTGTTTTTT
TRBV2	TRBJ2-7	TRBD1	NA	CASSGLGQSYEQYF	TGTGCCAGCAGTGGTCTGGGACAGTCCTACGAGCAGTACTTC
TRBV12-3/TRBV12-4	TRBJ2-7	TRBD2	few	CASSSVYKRGEQYF	TGTGCCAGCAGTTCCGTTTACAAGCGGGGCGAGCAGTACTTC
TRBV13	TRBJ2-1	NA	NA	CTSSRLNEQFF	TGTACCAGCAGCCGACTTAATGAGCAGTTCTTC
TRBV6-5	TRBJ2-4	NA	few	CASSPWQGNIQYF	TGTGCCAGCAGTCCATGGCAGGGAAACATTCAGTACTTC
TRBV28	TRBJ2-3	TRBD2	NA	CASSFRIAGNTDTQYF	TGTGCCAGCAGTTTTAGAATAGCGGGAAACACAGATACGCAGTATTTT
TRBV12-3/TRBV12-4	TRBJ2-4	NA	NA	CASMGAVQYF	TGTGCCAGCATGGGGGCGGTGCAGTACTTC
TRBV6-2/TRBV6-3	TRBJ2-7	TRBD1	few	CASKGAIYEQYF	TGTGCCAGCAAGGGGGCCATCTACGAGCAGTACTTC
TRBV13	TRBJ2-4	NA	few	CASRKLGGLAKNIQYF	TGTGCCAGCAGGAAATTAGGAGGACTAGCCAAAAACATTCAGTACTTC
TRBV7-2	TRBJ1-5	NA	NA	CASSSGSIDQPQHF	TGTGCCAGCAGCTCGGGGTCGATCGATCAGCCCCAGCATTTT
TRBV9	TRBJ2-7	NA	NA	CASGRLPGVEQYF	TGTGCCAGCGGGCGATTACCGGGGGTAGAGCAGTACTTC
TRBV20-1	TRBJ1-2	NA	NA	CSARGQDHYGYTF	TGCAGTGCTAGAGGACAGGACCACTATGGCTACACCTTC
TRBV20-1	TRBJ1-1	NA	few	CSARGFGRIKAFF	TGCAGTGCTAGAGGTTTTGGCAGAATAAAAGCTTTCTTT
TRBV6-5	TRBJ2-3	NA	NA	CASSYRESLWVDTQYF	TGTGCCAGCAGTTATCGGGAATCCTTATGGGTGGATACGCAGTATTTT
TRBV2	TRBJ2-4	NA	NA	CASSTPRTGPVLGNIQYF	TGTGCCAGCAGTACTCCGCGTACGGGCCCAGTGTTGGGAAACATTCAGTACTTC
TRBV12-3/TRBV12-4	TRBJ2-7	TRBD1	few	CASSPGSNRGRLEQYF	TGTGCCAGCAGTCCGGGCAGTAACAGGGGTAGACTTGAGCAGTACTTC
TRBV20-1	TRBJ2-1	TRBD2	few	CSAPGLAYNEQFF	TGCAGTGCCCCGGGACTAGCGTACAATGAGCAGTTCTTC
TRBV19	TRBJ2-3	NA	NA	CASSKLAPEVDTQYF	TGTGCCAGTAGTAAACTAGCTCCGGAGGTAGATACGCAGTATTTT
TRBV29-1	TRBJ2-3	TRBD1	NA	CSVGGQVKSDTQYF	TGCAGCGTTGGAGGACAGGTGAAGTCAGATACGCAGTATTTT
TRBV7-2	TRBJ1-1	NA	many	CASSWGQNTEAFF	TGTGCCAGCAGCTGGGGACAGAACACTGAAGCTTTCTTT